Following are 2 T cell receptor beta chains from one sample sequenced in a study of blood T cell repertoires in COVID-19. Only in-frame clones appear in the TCRdb table, and some are missing; sequencing was by immunoSEQ multiplex PCR. The repertoire holds 200,000 to 250,000 clones, with roughly 90% as singletons. The sample comprised peripheral blood. The receptors shown here come from a woman in her sixties with acute or convalescent COVID-19.

With regard to this clone: The same CDR3 also results from other DNA sequences found in this sample. V gene TRBV5-1 combines with J gene TRBJ1-5, with 7 positions matching TRBD1. The CDR3 is 15 residues long. J was trimmed by 0 bases and V by 4 bases; bases with no gene match: 4. In germline, CDR1 is SGHRS, CDR2 YFSETQ. CDR3 amino acids: CASSRTGDSNQPQHF. CDR3 nucleotide sequence: TGCGCCAGCAGCCGTACAGGGGATAGCAATCAGCCCCAGCATTTT.

The count of this clone is one. The V and J genes are TRBV27 and TRBJ2-1, with D perhaps matching TRBD1 or TRBD2 (6 bases each). There are 15 residues in the CDR3. The germline gives CDR1 MNHEY, CDR2 SMNVEV (reference sequence). V gave up 6 bases and J gave up 0 bases, with 12 bases separating them. This chain's CDR3 is CASRLGGSSYNEQFF. DNA of the CDR3: TGTGCCAGCAGATTAGGGGGGAGCTCCTACAATGAGCAGTTCTTC.